Sequencing of this TCR beta chain was carried out in a study of neurological immune-mediated disorders. Overall study: Among 35 or so multiple sclerosis patients, about 31 were relapsing-remitting and 3 were secondary progressive. General study points: The absence of any CDR3 amino acid sequence shared by expanded clones across subjects suggests that repertoires were private in all groups.

Synthesis of cDNA was carried out by template-switch 5'RACE. The reaction used 10-nucleotide random UMIs. Each CDR3 protein is one row after TCRdb ran MiXCR on the 5' RACE reads. The profile shows approximately 68,000 distinct CDR3 sequences, about 5.1% of them singletons. The J segment lost 2 bases and the V segment lost 6 bases, leaving 3 bases of the junction unmatched. The germline gives CDR1 LGHDT, CDR2 YNNKEL (reference sequence). This CDR3 is built from 14 residues. In its sample, this clonotype was seen a few times. The antigen is unknown. The V call is TRBV3-1, the J call TRBJ2-2; 7 bases are shared with TRBD2. This TCR derives from a woman between 65 and 79 years old with multiple sclerosis. Sequenced material: PBMCs. CDR3 amino acids: CASRGLVNTGELFF. The CDR3 nucleotides read TGTGCCAGCAGAGGACTAGTAAACACCGGGGAGCTGTTTTTT.